The source of this T cell receptor (beta chain) is a study of blood T cell repertoires in COVID-19. The wider study: Sample material is recorded as cDNA or gDNA derived from T cells, B-cell-depleted T cells, or PBMCs.

Recruitment covered 20 to 25 US areas and drew participants whose ages spanned roughly 18 to 100 years. Participants were placed into cohorts based on the clinical history they reported. Method: immunoSEQ multiplex PCR; TCRdb's copy keeps in-frame clones and lacks some. Of about 200,000 clones in the sample, around 90% were seen once. This receptor was obtained from a woman under 30 who had recovered from COVID-19. Sequences were obtained from PBMCs or T cells enriched from blood (not recorded which).

The CDR3 bases are TGTGCCACCAGTGGGGCGAGCTCCTACAATGAGCAGTTCTTC. It is translated as CATSGASSYNEQFF. The genes are TRBV24-1 and TRBJ2-1; D remains unclear. Looked up from germline, CDR1 is KGHDR and CDR2 is SFDVKD. The V end lost 5 bases, the J end lost 0 bases, and 7 bases lay between the germline ends. The CDR3 runs 14 residues.